Following are 14 T cell receptor beta chains from one sample sequenced in a study of shared clonotypes between healthy human individuals. Measured with immunoSEQ multiplex PCR; TCRdb has only the in-frame clones, and not every one. The sample consists of 2 million to 2.5 million clones, around 95% of them appearing once. The material sequenced was naive CD4+ T cells sorted from blood. The subset denotes: CD45RA+ positively selected. The receptors stem from a man aged 18 to 35 in good health.

The rearrangement uses TRBV14 and TRBJ2-4; weak D call: TRBD2 (5 bases). Germline V gives CDR1 SGHDN, CDR2 FVKESK. Trimming took 2 bases from V and 8 from J, leaving 25 bases between them. The CDR3 contains 18 residues. DNA of the CDR3: TGTGCCAGCAGCCAAATCGGACGAACTAGGAGTCCTGGGGACATTCAGTACTTC. As protein: CASSQIGRTRSPGDIQYF.

The chain couples TRBV11-3 to TRBJ2-3; the D is unclear. CDR1 and CDR2 (germline): SGHNT, YENEEA. This CDR3 has 15 residues. The V and J ends lost 1 base and 0 bases respectively, with 8 bases between them. The CDR3 protein is CASSLGQSSTDTQYF. The CDR3 region has the DNA TGTGCCAGCAGCTTAGGGCAGAGTAGCACAGATACGCAGTATTTT.

The chain employs TRBV29-1 and TRBJ1-3, with a weak D call TRBD1 (5 bases). The germline CDR1 and CDR2 sequences are SQVTM and ANQGSEA. This CDR3 comprises 14 residues. Trimming left V 7 bases short and J 4 bases short, with 17 bases between. Written as DNA, the CDR3 is TGCAGCGCCCGGCGGGACTACGAGGGAAACACCATATATTTT. Its protein is CSARRDYEGNTIYF.

The chain joins TRBV10-3 to TRBJ2-7, with 9 positions matching TRBD2. V dropped 8 bases and J dropped 5; count of bases not matched to a gene: 10. This CDR3 is 14 amino acids long. CDR1 ENHRY and CDR2 SYGVKD come from the germline V gene. The CDR3 spells CAISSLAGFNEQYF. The CDR3 DNA follows: TGTGCCATCTCAAGCCTAGCGGGGTTCAACGAGCAGTACTTC.

This clone was seen a single time. The chain recombines TRBV6-1 with TRBJ1-1; D is uncertain. The germline V gene has CDR1 MNHNS and CDR2 SASEGT. CDR3 length: 13 amino acids. V lost 1 base, J lost 7 bases, and 10 bases lay in between. CDR3 in amino acids: CASSEGPGLEAFF. The CDR3 DNA reads TGTGCCAGCAGTGAAGGGCCAGGCCTTGAAGCTTTCTTT.

The chain combines TRBV7-2 with TRBJ2-1; 9 bases align to TRBD2. Germline V gene lookup returns CDR1 SGHTA and CDR2 FQGNSA. V lost 1 base, J lost 8 bases, and 6 bases stayed unmatched. The CDR3 covers 15 residues. The CDR3 here is CASSLEGLAIHEQFF. The CDR3 nucleotides are TGTGCCAGCAGCTTAGAAGGACTAGCGATTCATGAGCAGTTCTTC.

The chain links TRBV10-3 to TRBJ2-1; possible D gene TRBD2, 6 bases. V lost 5 bases, J lost 6 bases, and 11 bases lay in between. Germline CDR1 reads ENHRY; CDR2 reads SYGVKD. The length of the CDR3 is 13 residues. The CDR3 region has the DNA TGTGCCATCAGTACGGGACTGGTCAATGAGCAGTTCTTC. It codes for CAISTGLVNEQFF.

This chain connects TRBV7-2 to TRBJ1-2; D is unresolved. The germline V and J ends were trimmed by 3 bases and 4 bases, with 12 bases remaining between them. This CDR3 has 14 amino acids. CDR1 SGHTA and CDR2 FQGNSA come from the germline V gene. The CDR3 DNA reads as TGTGCCAGCAGCTTCCTGGTACAGAGCTATGGCTACACCTTC. Translation: CASSFLVQSYGYTF.

The chain uses TRBV7-5 and TRBJ2-7; the D segment call TRBD2 is taken from the table without a DNA check. TRBV7-5 is listed as a pseudogene. This CDR3 spans 15 amino acids. In nucleotides, the CDR3 is TGTGCCAGAAGGAGGATGGCTAGCGGGAAGAACGAGCAGTACTTC. Translation: CARRRMASGKNEQYF.

The genes are TRBV29-1 and TRBJ1-1, with 7 bases aligning to TRBD1. Germline values: CDR1 SQVTM, CDR2 ANQGSEA. CDR3 length: 14 amino acids. The junction had 7 bases not matched to a gene; V was cut back by 1 base and J by 5 bases. CDR3 sequence (DNA): TGCAGCGTTGAAGGCAGGGGGTTAAGTACTGAAGCTTTCTTT. Residues: CSVEGRGLSTEAFF. Looking up the rest from reference TRBV29-1 and TRBJ1-1 gives the full variable domain: SAVISQKPSRDICQRGTSLTIQCQVDSQVTMMFWYRQQPGQSLTLIATANQGSEATYESGFVIDKFPISRPNLTFSTLTVSNMSPEDSSIYLCSVEGRGLSTEAFFGQGTRLTVV.

The V gene is TRBV5-6, the J gene TRBJ2-3; weak D call: TRBD2 (5 bases). V lost 7 bases to trimming and J lost 1 base, with 13 bases between them. Germline V gene data show CDR1 as SGHDT and CDR2 as YYEEEE. CDR3 length: 14 residues. The CDR3 DNA sequence: TGTGCCAGCGCGGCCGGGGTCGGCACAGATACGCAGTATTTT. Translating gives CASAAGVGTDTQYF.

The chain recombines TRBV4-1 with TRBJ2-3; TRBD1 aligns across 9 bases. This CDR3 has 16 residues. Germline-derived CDR1 and CDR2 are MGHRA and YSYEKL. V lost 2 bases to trimming and J lost 2 bases; unmatched junction nucleotides: 5. The CDR3 DNA reads as TGCGCCAGCAGCCAAACGGACAGGGGTAACACAGATACGCAGTATTTT. Protein: CASSQTDRGNTDTQYF.

The chain links TRBV6-1 to TRBJ2-1; D ambiguous. This CDR3 has 14 amino acids. The V end lost 2 bases, the J end lost 12 bases, and 17 bases lay between the germline ends. Germline CDR1 MNHNS, CDR2 SASEGT. In nucleotides, the CDR3 is TGTGCCAGCAGTGAAAGACTTTTGTTGGTTCTGCAGTTCTTC. Its translation: CASSERLLLVLQFF.

The chain couples TRBV5-1 to TRBJ1-1; possibly TRBD1 for D (5 bases). Germline V gives CDR1 SGHRS, CDR2 YFSETQ. Trimming shortened V by 4 bases and J by 0 bases, and 10 bases separated the two germline ends. The CDR3 contains 14 residues. This chain's CDR3 is CASSAWGVNTEAFF. The CDR3, as DNA: TGCGCCAGCAGCGCGTGGGGCGTGAACACTGAAGCTTTCTTT. The entire variable domain, with the rest obtained from reference TRBV5-1 and TRBJ1-1, is as follows: KAGVTQTPRYLIKTRGQQVTLSCSPISGHRSVSWYQQTPGQGLQFLFEYFSETQRNKGNFPGRFSGRQFSNSRSEMNVSTLELGDSALYLCASSAWGVNTEAFFGQGTRLTVV.